The 21 T cell receptor beta chains below come from one sample, sequenced in a study of monozygotic twins with inflammatory bowel disease. TCRdb derives one entry per CDR3 protein from the 5' RACE reads, leaving out DNA. The sample has fewer than 200,000 distinct CDR3 sequences, and its top ten clones hold approximately 2.4%. Specimen: blood. The receptors come from a human donor with ulcerative colitis or Crohn's disease, or a healthy co-twin of an affected twin (not recorded which).

J is TRBJ2-2 and V is TRBV15; TCRdb reports TRBD1, a call that lacks DNA to check it against. This CDR3 is built from 16 residues. Germline CDR1 is LNHNV and CDR2 is YYDKDF (reference sequence). The CDR3 protein is CATSADWGRHTGELFF. Variable domain in full (rest from reference TRBV15 and TRBJ2-2): DAMVIQNPRYQVTQFGKPVTLSCSQTLNHNVMYWYQQKSSQAPKLLFHYYDKDFNNEADTPDNFQSRRPNTSFCFLDIRSPGLGDTAMYLCATSADWGRHTGELFFGEGSRLTVL.

J is TRBJ2-1 and V is TRBV11-1; TCRdb gives TRBD1 as the D gene, but with no DNA this cannot be confirmed. The length of the CDR3 is 18 residues. Per germline, CDR1 SGHAT and CDR2 FQDESV (reference sequence). CDR3 residues: CASSFRSARDRVYNEQFF.

V and J are TRBV20-1 and TRBJ2-3; the D call from TCRdb, TRBD2, cannot be confirmed without DNA. The CDR3 has 15 residues. Per germline, CDR1 DFQATT and CDR2 SNEGSKA (reference sequence). CDR3 loop: CSARETGGAADTQYF.

The rearrangement joins TRBV21-1 to TRBJ2-7; TCRdb reports TRBD2, a call that lacks DNA to check it against. TRBV21-1 is labeled a pseudogene. This CDR3 has 17 residues. The CDR3 here is CASSKGKDVPVPYEQYF.

This sequence joins TRBV7-2 and TRBJ2-2; the D gene TCRdb calls, TRBD1, cannot be checked with no DNA. This CDR3 is 16 amino acids long. The V gene's germline CDR1 is SGHTA and CDR2 FQGNSA. The CDR3 reads CASRQSGTGLTGELFF.

V gene TRBV12-3 or TRBV12-4 combines with J gene TRBJ1-1; the D gene TCRdb calls, TRBD1, cannot be checked with no DNA. The CDR3 runs 14 residues. This chain's CDR3 is CASSFLSGGTEAFF.

The genes are TRBV6-5 and TRBJ1-6; TCRdb's D gene call, TRBD1, goes unchecked for lack of DNA. This CDR3 comprises 15 residues. Germline V gene sequence: CDR1 MNHEY, CDR2 SVGAGI. The CDR3 is CASSYRGLPNSPLHF.

V is TRBV20-1 and J is TRBJ2-1; TCRdb's assignment of TRBD2 cannot be checked, as there is no DNA. Germline CDR1 DFQATT, CDR2 SNEGSKA (reference sequence). The CDR3 spans 15 residues. CDR3 loop: CSARDRLAGGDEQFF.

The genes are TRBV5-1 and TRBJ2-1; the D call of TRBD1 rests on TCRdb alone, since no DNA is present to check it. CDR3 length: 14 residues. Germline loops: CDR1 SGHRS, CDR2 YFSETQ. CDR3 region: CASSPGSSYNEQFF.

This chain connects TRBV5-1 to TRBJ2-2; TCRdb's D call, TRBD2, is unchecked because there is no DNA. Germline assignment: CDR1 SGHRS and CDR2 YFSETQ. The CDR3 consists of 18 residues. The CDR3 spells CASSLARMAGGETGELLF.

This chain joins TRBV28 and TRBJ2-5; with no DNA, the TCRdb D assignment of TRBD2 cannot be verified. The CDR3 runs 18 residues. Per germline, CDR1 MDHEN and CDR2 SYDVKM. The CDR3 sequence is CASSLPGLGDFRPRAQYF.

The J gene is TRBJ2-5, the V gene TRBV5-6; TCRdb's assignment of TRBD1 cannot be checked, as there is no DNA. Per germline, CDR1 SGHDT and CDR2 YYEEEE. The CDR3 extends over 15 amino acids. This chain's CDR3 is CASSLVAGADETQYF.

The rearrangement uses TRBV10-3 and TRBJ2-1; absent DNA, TCRdb's TRBD1 call cannot be checked. Germline CDR1 reads ENHRY; CDR2 reads SYGVKD. The CDR3 consists of 16 residues. This chain's CDR3 is CAISEDERGYYNEQFF.

The V gene is TRBV7-2, the J gene TRBJ1-2; there is no DNA to check the TCRdb D call of TRBD1. CDR1 and CDR2 from the germline V gene are SGHTA and FQGNSA. The CDR3 is 13 residues long. CDR3 loop: CASSLGQGYGYTF.

V and J are TRBV5-1 and TRBJ2-7; TCRdb designates TRBD1, a call that cannot be tested without DNA. From germline, CDR1 is SGHRS and CDR2 YFSETQ. This CDR3 is built from 17 residues. CDR3 loop: CASSLGSLGQNTYEQYF.

The chain links TRBV7-2 to TRBJ2-7; as DNA is missing, the TRBD1 call by TCRdb cannot be tested. The CDR3 loop spans 15 amino acids. From germline, CDR1 is SGHTA and CDR2 FQGNSA. The CDR3 reads CASSLGQGASTGQYF.

The gene calls are TRBV12-3 or TRBV12-4 and TRBJ2-3. The CDR3 is 13 residues long. Here the CDR3 reads CASSLQLTDTQYF.

The chain has TRBV4-3 and TRBJ2-5. There are 14 residues in the CDR3. Germline V lookup: CDR1 LGHNA, CDR2 YSLEER. The CDR3 is CASSQDWVQETQYF.

CDR3 residues: CASSQELGLYEQYF. This chain connects TRBV4-3 to TRBJ2-7. CDR3 size: 14 residues. Germline CDR1 LGHNA, CDR2 YSLEER.

The V gene is TRBV5-1, the J gene TRBJ2-2; TCRdb reports TRBD1, a call that lacks DNA to check it against. The germline V gene has CDR1 SGHRS and CDR2 YFSETQ. This CDR3 has 15 residues. The CDR3 loop reads CASSWGQGNTGELFF. Full variable domain (missing parts from reference TRBV5-1 and TRBJ2-2): KAGVTQTPRYLIKTRGQQVTLSCSPISGHRSVSWYQQTPGQGLQFLFEYFSETQRNKGNFPGRFSGRQFSNSRSEMNVSTLELGDSALYLCASSWGQGNTGELFFGEGSRLTVL.

This chain connects TRBV7-2 to TRBJ2-7; TCRdb picks TRBD2, but there is no DNA to check that call. The CDR3 extends over 16 amino acids. Germline V lookup: CDR1 SGHTA, CDR2 FQGNSA. CDR3 sequence: CASSLRRRGAGYEQYF.